This T cell receptor beta chain originates from a study of cytomegalovirus exposure and HLA in healthy donors. The PCR employed 60 Vbeta primers together with 13 Jbeta primers. Profiled with immunoSEQ multiplex PCR; TCRdb holds only in-frame clones, not every one. This table holds 150,000 to 160,000 clones, about 83% found once. The CDR3 sequence is 15 residues long. The germline V and J ends were trimmed by 2 bases and 4 bases, with 12 bases remaining between them. Looked up from germline, CDR1 is SGHTA and CDR2 is FQGNSA. The sample consisted of PBMCs. This rearrangement joins TRBV7-2 to TRBJ1-3; D gene unclear. The clonotype comes from a woman aged 40 to 49 in good health and CMV-seronegative. CDR3 region: CASSLSPRGGNTIYF. The DNA of the CDR3 is TGTGCCAGCAGCTTATCCCCCCGAGGAGGAAACACCATATATTTT.